These T cell receptor beta chains were read from a single sample in a study of blood T cell repertoires in COVID-19. Using immunoSEQ multiplex PCR, the repertoire was profiled, and TCRdb retains in-frame clones only, with some absent. The data hold fewer than 250,000 clones, with 80% to 90% observed a single time. Source material: PBMCs or T cells enriched from blood (not recorded which). The receptors were gathered from a woman in her thirties or forties who had been exposed to COVID-19. The CDR3 runs from the conserved cysteine through the conserved F or W. A D gene is named only where the DNA matches it firmly. The size field is filled for only some rows; it gives once, few, many or a size class.

>TRBJ2-7|.|TRBD1|TRBV18
TGTGCCAGCTCAGGGTACCGGACAGGGGTCGCCGAGCAGTACTTC
CASSGYRTGVAEQYF
>TRBJ2-7|.|.|TRBV19
TGTGCCAGTAGTATGGGGAGAGCCTACGAGCAGTACTTC
CASSMGRAYEQYF
>TRBJ2-5|.|TRBD2|TRBV2
TGTGCCAGCAGAGGGGAGGGAGGGGAGACCCAGTACTTC
CASRGEGGETQYF
>TRBJ1-5|few|.|TRBV19
TGTGCCAGTAGTCCCCCCCCCTATAGCAATCAGCCCCAGCATTTT
CASSPPPYSNQPQHF
>TRBJ2-2|few|TRBD2|TRBV7-9
TGTGCCAGCAGCTCCCGCGATGCGGGGGGAACCGGGGAGCTGTTTTTT
CASSSRDAGGTGELFF
>TRBJ2-4|.|.|TRBV30
TGTGCCTGCGAGGGGGAGGGGAAAAACATTCAGTACTTC
CACEGEGKNIQYF
>TRBJ1-1|once|.|TRBV7-8
TGTGCCAGCAGCTTAGCAGGGGGATTGAACACTGAAGCTTTCTTT
CASSLAGGLNTEAFF
>TRBJ1-5|once|.|TRBV19
TGTGCCAGTAGTCCCCGCGGGGACAATCAGCCCCAGCATTTT
CASSPRGDNQPQHF
>TRBJ1-1|.|TRBD1|TRBV9
TGTGCCAGCACCCTGACAGGGGAGAACACTGAAGCTTTCTTT
CASTLTGENTEAFF
>TRBJ2-3|.|TRBD1|TRBV10-3
TGTGCCATCACGGCGGGACAGGGGGCTTCAGATACGCAGTATTTT
CAITAGQGASDTQYF
>TRBJ2-7|few|TRBD2|TRBV6-5
TGTGCCAGCAGTTCCGGACTAGCGGGGACCTACGAGCAGTACTTC
CASSSGLAGTYEQYF
>TRBJ2-7|.|.|TRBV18
TGTGCCAGCTCACCACGCACTGACTACGAGCAGTACTTC
CASSPRTDYEQYF
>TRBJ1-2|.|.|TRBV5-8
TGTGCCAGCAGCCCAACGGGGGGCAATGGCTACACCTTC
CASSPTGGNGYTF
>TRBJ1-1|.|TRBD1|TRBV18
TGTGCCAGCTCACCACGGACAGGGAGTTTCACTGAAGCTTTCTTT
CASSPRTGSFTEAFF
>TRBJ1-5|.|.|TRBV27
TGTGCCAGCAGTTCAGTATATAGCAATCAGCCCCAGCATTTT
CASSSVYSNQPQHF
>TRBJ2-5|.|TRBD2|TRBV27
TGTGCCAGCAGTTTATCCCCAGGGGCTAGCGGGGCTGAGACCCAGTACTTC
CASSLSPGASGAETQYF
>TRBJ1-1|.|.|TRBV5-1
TGCGCCAGCAGCCCCCTGTTGGGGGCGGGGAACACTGAAGCTTTCTTT
CASSPLLGAGNTEAFF
>TRBJ2-2|.|TRBD1|TRBV28
TGTGCCAGCAGCAGGACAGGAGTGAACACCGGGGAGCTGTTTTTT
CASSRTGVNTGELFF
>TRBJ2-7|.|TRBD1|TRBV29-1
TGCAGCGTGGGGACAGGGGGCTCCTACGAGCAGTACTTC
CSVGTGGSYEQYF
>TRBJ2-1|.|TRBD2|TRBV29-1
TGCAGCGTTTTTAGCGGGGACCGCAATGAGCAGTTCTTC
CSVFSGDRNEQFF
>TRBJ1-1|few|.|TRBV30
TGTGCCTGGAGGGCATCTAACACTGAAGCTTTCTTT
CAWRASNTEAFF
>TRBJ1-5|.|TRBD1|TRBV4-1
TGCGCCAGCAGCCAAGTCCCCGGGACAGGGGGAGGAAAACAGCCCCAGCATTTT
CASSQVPGTGGGKQPQHF
>TRBJ2-4|.|.|TRBV6-2/TRBV6-3
TGTGCCAGCAGCGGCCAGGGCGCCAAAAACATTCAGTACTTC
CASSGQGAKNIQYF
>TRBJ2-5|.|.|TRBV11-2
TGTGCCAGCAGCTTAATTCAGGGCCGGGTTGAGGAGACCCAGTACTTC
CASSLIQGRVEETQYF
>TRBJ1-2|.|TRBD1|TRBV5-6
TGTGCCAGCAGCTCGGGACAGCCTCGGGGCTACACCTTC
CASSSGQPRGYTF
>TRBJ1-6|.|.|TRBV6-5
TGTGCCATACAGGGTCTCCTTAATTCACCCCTCCACTTT
CAIQGLLNSPLHF
>TRBJ2-1|few|.|TRBV2
TGTGCCAGCAGCCAGGGGGGTGTGTCCTACAATGAGCAGTTCTTC
CASSQGGVSYNEQFF
>TRBJ2-2|once|.|TRBV5-1
TGCGCCAGCAGCTTGGTCGGGACATCGAACACCGGGGAGCTGTTTTTT
CASSLVGTSNTGELFF
>TRBJ1-1|.|.|TRBV7-9
TGTGCCAGCAGCTTAGTTTCCGACACTGAAGCTTTCTTT
CASSLVSDTEAFF
>TRBJ1-1|.|TRBD1|TRBV28
TGTGCCAGCAGTGTGGACAGGAGAGGCACTGAAGCTTTCTTT
CASSVDRRGTEAFF
>TRBJ1-2|.|.|TRBV6-2/TRBV6-3
TGTGCCAGCAGTCGCCAGGCTCAAAACTATGGCTACACCTTC
CASSRQAQNYGYTF
>TRBJ2-7|.|TRBD2|TRBV6-6
TGTGCCAGCAGCCTCTCTAGCGGCCCCTACGAGCAGTACTTC
CASSLSSGPYEQYF
>TRBJ2-7|.|.|TRBV14
TGTGCCAGCAGCCTCCAGGGGATTAGCTACGAGCAGTACTTC
CASSLQGISYEQYF
>TRBJ2-7|.|TRBD2|TRBV6-5
TGTGCCAGCAGTTACTTGCCTAGCGGGGGCTACGAGCAGTACTTC
CASSYLPSGGYEQYF
>TRBJ1-2|.|.|TRBV7-3
TGTGCCAGCAGCCTCCAACAGGGCCCAACGGAGGGCTACACCTTC
CASSLQQGPTEGYTF
>TRBJ1-6|.|TRBD1|TRBV7-2
TGTGCCAGCAGCTTTGGGGACAGGGCTAATTCACCCCTCCACTTT
CASSFGDRANSPLHF
>TRBJ2-5|many|.|TRBV5-1
TGCGCCAGCAGCTTGGCCCAGCGGCAAGAGACCCAGTACTTC
CASSLAQRQETQYF
>TRBJ1-5|.|TRBD1|TRBV15
TGTGCCACCAGCGCCCGGGACAGGGGTTCTGGCCAGCCCCAGCATTTT
CATSARDRGSGQPQHF
>TRBJ1-5|.|.|TRBV2
TGTGCCAGCAGTAAGGAGATTCCTAGCAATCAGCCCCAGCATTTT
CASSKEIPSNQPQHF
>TRBJ1-1|.|.|TRBV7-2
TGTGCCAGCAGCACCGGGATGAACACTGAAGCTTTCTTT
CASSTGMNTEAFF
>TRBJ2-7|few|TRBD1|TRBV7-8
TGTGCCAGCAGCTTACGGCTAGGGCGGGGGACAGGGTTTGAGCAGTACTTC
CASSLRLGRGTGFEQYF
>TRBJ2-1|.|TRBD2|TRBV2
TGTGCCAGCAGTGTCGGCGGGGGTGATGAGCAGTTCTTC
CASSVGGGDEQFF
>TRBJ2-7|.|TRBD1|TRBV6-5
TGTGCCAGCAGTTACCGGGGACAGGAATCCAACGAGCAGTACTTC
CASSYRGQESNEQYF
>TRBJ2-1|.|TRBD2|TRBV27
TGTGCCAGCAGTTCCGACATTATAGCGGGGAGGGAGCAGTTCTTC
CASSSDIIAGREQFF
>TRBJ1-2|.|.|TRBV11-1
TGTGCCAGCAGCTCCACAGGGCTTGGCTACACCTTC
CASSSTGLGYTF
>TRBJ2-2|.|.|TRBV5-4
TGTGCCAGCAGCAGTTTTACAGGGCGGGTCACCGGGGAGCTGTTTTTT
CASSSFTGRVTGELFF
>TRBJ1-1|.|.|TRBV3-1/TRBV3-2
TGTGCCAGCAGCCAACAGGGAAACACTGAAGCTTTCTTT
CASSQQGNTEAFF
>TRBJ1-1|.|.|TRBV6-5
TGTGCCAGCAGTTACTCGACACCGAACACTGAAGCTTTCTTT
CASSYSTPNTEAFF
>TRBJ2-1|.|TRBD2|TRBV3-1/TRBV3-2
TGTGCCAGCAGCCAAGTTGGCCTAGCGGGCTACAATGAGCAGTTCTTC
CASSQVGLAGYNEQFF
>TRBJ2-3|.|.|TRBV7-2
TGTGCCAGCAGCCCCCTAGATAGCACCGATACGCAGTATTTT
CASSPLDSTDTQYF
>TRBJ2-3|once|TRBD2|TRBV9
TGTGCCAGCAGCACCAGACTAGCGGGGACCGACCCGAGAAGCACAGATACGCAGTATTTT
CASSTRLAGTDPRSTDTQYF